This T cell receptor (beta chain) was captured in a study of blood T cell repertoires in COVID-19 (dated by TCRdb to 2018 to 2021). At the level of the whole study: Samples covering the acute and convalescent phases of COVID-19 were provided by collaborators in the United States, Italy and Spain. The prospective study material was composed of cDNA or gDNA derived from T cells, B-cell-depleted T cells, or PBMCs. Subjects who had been exposed to COVID-19, were actively infected with it, or had recovered from it provided the deeply sampled blood TCRbeta repertoires that made up the dataset. A freely available public database, intended as a resource for researchers studying the immune response to SARS-CoV-2, is where the repertoires were released. The samples were drawn from two sources: the first 160 participants of the ongoing ImmuneRACE study, and 1,000 to 1,500 subjects contributed by 6 global collaborators. Sample metadata almost always included a de-identified subject ID, COVID-19 status, age in years and sex. Where available, HLA class I and class II types were obtained from metadata supplied by the sample provider rather than from assay-based typing. Study-level results and caveats: The quantity of clinical and demographic metadata differed by source and by participant and was supplied without curation.

Remarks on this clone: Which antigen it targets is not known. Base qualities are not provided; no much larger clone lies one nucleotide away.

Collaborating institutions collected whole blood in K2EDTA tubes following their own protocols. For TCRbeta analysis, collaborators shipped samples as frozen whole blood, isolated PBMCs, or DNA extracted from either of those sample types. The immunoSEQ Assay, a bias-controlled multiplex PCR, was used to amplify TCRbeta CDR3 regions from genomic DNA. Under the source paper's analysis protocol: The number of nucleated cells in each sample was estimated from the amplification of reference gene primers within the assay. To quantify the absolute abundance of each unique TCRbeta CDR3 rearrangement, sequence reads were collapsed and filtered. For each sample, productive Simpson clonality was calculated by taking the square root of Simpson's diversity index across productive rearrangements. TCRdb's version of the immuneACCESS table is confined to in-frame rearrangements and falls short of the full clone set. An unresolved V gene accounts for under half of the shortfall where checked; the remainder is of unknown origin. D and trimming come from the DNA, and the V and J calls and clone size come from that table. This sample holds 140,000 to 150,000 clones; 65% to 85% were observed only once. Approximately 2% of the sample is in the top ten clones.

CDR1 and CDR2 were assigned from the germline V gene as SQVTM and ANQGSEA. Germline trimming: 5 bases from V, 2 bases from J; junction bases outside gene matches: 8. The CDR3 starts with the cysteine, ends with the phenylalanine, and has 14 residues. Only CDR3 DNA is held: 42 bases, read in frame from base 1. The source material was peripheral blood. This sequence originates from a woman aged 55-69 years with acute or convalescent COVID-19. The chain joins TRBV29-1 to TRBJ2-7; TRBD2 matches 8 bases in the middle. The DNA sequence is TGCAGCGTTCGAGTGGCGGGAGGAACCTACGAGCAGTACTTC. This yields the protein CSVRVAGGTYEQYF.